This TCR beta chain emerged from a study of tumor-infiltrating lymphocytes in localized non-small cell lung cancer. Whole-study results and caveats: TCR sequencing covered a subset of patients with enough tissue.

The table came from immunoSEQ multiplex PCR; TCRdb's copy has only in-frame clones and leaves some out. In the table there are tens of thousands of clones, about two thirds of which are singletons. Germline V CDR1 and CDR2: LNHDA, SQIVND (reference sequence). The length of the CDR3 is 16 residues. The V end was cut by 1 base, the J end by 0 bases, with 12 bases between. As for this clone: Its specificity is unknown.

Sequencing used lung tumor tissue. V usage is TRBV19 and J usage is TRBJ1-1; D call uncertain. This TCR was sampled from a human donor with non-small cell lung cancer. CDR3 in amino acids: CASSIAGRRVNTEAFF. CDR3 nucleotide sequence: TGTGCCAGTAGTATAGCAGGTCGGCGCGTGAACACTGAAGCTTTCTTT. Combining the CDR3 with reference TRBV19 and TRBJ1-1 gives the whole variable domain DGGITQSPKYLFRKEGQNVTLSCEQNLNHDAMYWYRQDPGQGLRLIYYSQIVNDFQKGDIAEGYSVSREKKESFPLTVTSAQKNPTAFYLCASSIAGRRVNTEAFFGQGTRLTVV.